Shown below are 5 T cell receptor beta chains from a single sample sequenced in a study of T cells after yellow fever vaccination. TCRdb redid the calling of the 5' RACE reads with MiXCR, one entry per CDR3 protein. The repertoire includes nearly 550,000 distinct CDR3 sequences, about 19% of them detected once, and roughly an eighth sits in the top ten. The sample here was PBMCs, taken 15 days after the yellow fever booster vaccination. These receptors all stem from a man aged 25 to 40 who received the YFV17D yellow fever vaccine.

The V call is TRBV5-1, the J call TRBJ2-3, with TRBD2 matching 10 bases. The germline V gene encodes CDR1 SGHRS and CDR2 YFSETQ. CDR3 length: 17 residues. V lost 1 base and J lost 4; bases outside the gene matches: 9. The CDR3 DNA sequence: TGCGCCAGCAGCTTGTATGGGTTAGCGGGAGGAGCAGATACGCAGTATTTT. As protein: CASSLYGLAGGADTQYF.

The chain carries TRBV11-2 and TRBJ2-1, with TRBD2 as a possible D gene (5 bases). Trimming stripped 0 bases from V and 8 bases from J, with 11 bases between. CDR3 length equals 14 residues. Germline CDR1 is SGHAT and CDR2 is FQNNGV. The CDR3 DNA reads as TGTGCCAGCAGCTTAGAGAGGGCCATTTATGAGCAGTTCTTC. Its protein product is CASSLERAIYEQFF.

The chain recombines TRBV18 with TRBJ2-5; TRBD1 agrees at 9 bases. The CDR3 runs 15 residues. With V trimmed by 3 bases and J by 4 bases, 6 bases remained unmatched. The germline V gene encodes CDR1 KGHSH and CDR2 LQKENI. The CDR3 loop is CASSPSDRGGETQYF. CDR3 nucleotide sequence: TGTGCCAGCTCACCTTCGGACAGGGGCGGAGAGACCCAGTACTTC.

As for this clonotype: The limits of the CDR3 on the DNA are not certain, so only TCRdb's listed CDR3 is given. The V call is TRBV21-1, the J call TRBJ2-3. TRBV21-1 counts as a pseudogene. The CDR3 is 13 amino acids in total, end residues counted. This chain's CDR3 is CASSPYSCDTQYF.

CDR3 sequence reads: CASRTSGSYEQFF. CDR3 DNA: TGTGCCAGCAGGACTAGCGGGAGCTATGAGCAGTTCTTC. The chain links TRBV2 to TRBJ2-1, with TRBD2 identical over 12 bases. After removal of 6 bases from V and 8 bases from J, the junction contained 2 bases not matched to a gene. The germline gives CDR1 SNHLY, CDR2 FYNNEI. CDR3 length: 13 amino acids.